Presented here are 6 T cell receptor beta chains from one specimen sequenced in a study of T-cell reconstitution after alpha-beta-depleted transplantation in children. Preparing the TCRbeta library involved the use of unique molecular identifiers. TCRdb reprocessed the PCR reads via MiXCR and lists one record per CDR3 protein. Of fewer than 1 million distinct CDR3 sequences in the sample, approximately 15% were seen once. The source material was PBMCs, mostly from graft donor cells, sampled 360 days after TCRalphabeta/CD19-depleted stem cell transplant. These receptors were obtained from a male patient under 18 who had a stem cell transplant for acute lymphoblastic leukemia, so the T cells may come from the graft donor.

The gene calls are TRBV7-9 and TRBJ1-1; unclear D gene. Trimming left V 5 bases short and J 3 bases short, with 10 bases between. Per germline, CDR1 SEHNR and CDR2 FQNEAQ (reference sequence). The CDR3 is 13 amino acids. The CDR3 nucleotides read TGTGCCAGCAGCCGTGAGGTGGACACTGAAGCTTTCTTT. This encodes CASSREVDTEAFF. Full variable domain (remainder filled in from reference TRBV7-9 and TRBJ1-1): DTGVSQNPRHKITKRGQNVTFRCDPISEHNRLYWYRQTLGQGPEFLTYFQNEAQLEKSRLLSDRFSAERPKGSFSTLEIQRTEQGDSAMYLCASSREVDTEAFFGQGTRLTVV.

This clonotype was recorded many times. The J gene is TRBJ2-2, the V gene TRBV2, with D perhaps matching TRBD2 (6 bases). CDR1 is SNHLY, CDR2 FYNNEI, per germline. The CDR3 is 12 residues long. V was clipped by 7 bases and J by 6 bases, with 9 bases between them. CDR3 sequence reads: CASNTSPGELFF. The DNA of the CDR3 is TGTGCCAGCAACACTAGCCCCGGGGAGCTGTTTTTT.

The chain has TRBV7-6 and TRBJ2-5, with D possibly TRBD2 on 5 matching bases. The CDR3 is 11 residues long. Germline loops: CDR1 SGHVS, CDR2 FNYEAQ. Trimming took off 8 bases at V and 9 bases at J, with 13 bases between the two ends. The CDR3 nucleotides are TGTGCCAGCGAAGACTTCGGGGCCCAGTACTTC. Protein: CASEDFGAQYF.

This clonotype showed up just a few times. The chain employs TRBV11-2 and TRBJ1-6, with D maybe TRBD1 (5 bases). The CDR3 sequence is 15 residues long. The germline V gene encodes CDR1 SGHAT and CDR2 FQNNGV. V lost 7 bases to trimming and J lost 9 bases, with 19 bases between them. The CDR3 loop reads CASMRLGEMASPLHF. CDR3 in DNA: TGTGCCAGCATGCGGTTGGGGGAGATGGCTTCACCCCTCCACTTT.

The chain has TRBV2 and TRBJ1-1; the D is unclear. CDR3 size: 13 residues. V was shortened by 7 bases and J by 0 bases, with 9 bases between the two germline ends. CDR1 and CDR2 from the germline V gene are SNHLY and FYNNEI. This CDR3 is CASMKELNTEAFF. Written as DNA, the CDR3 is TGTGCCAGCATGAAGGAGTTGAACACTGAAGCTTTCTTT.

The CDR3 is CASSQDPSVENGFEQYF. The DNA for the CDR3 is TGCGCCAGCAGCCAAGATCCTAGCGTGGAAAACGGGTTCGAGCAGTACTTC. This chain uses TRBV4-1 with TRBJ2-7; maybe TRBD2 (6 bases). The V and J ends lost 0 bases and 6 bases respectively, with 21 bases between them. The CDR3 runs to 17 residues. Per germline, CDR1 MGHRA and CDR2 YSYEKL.